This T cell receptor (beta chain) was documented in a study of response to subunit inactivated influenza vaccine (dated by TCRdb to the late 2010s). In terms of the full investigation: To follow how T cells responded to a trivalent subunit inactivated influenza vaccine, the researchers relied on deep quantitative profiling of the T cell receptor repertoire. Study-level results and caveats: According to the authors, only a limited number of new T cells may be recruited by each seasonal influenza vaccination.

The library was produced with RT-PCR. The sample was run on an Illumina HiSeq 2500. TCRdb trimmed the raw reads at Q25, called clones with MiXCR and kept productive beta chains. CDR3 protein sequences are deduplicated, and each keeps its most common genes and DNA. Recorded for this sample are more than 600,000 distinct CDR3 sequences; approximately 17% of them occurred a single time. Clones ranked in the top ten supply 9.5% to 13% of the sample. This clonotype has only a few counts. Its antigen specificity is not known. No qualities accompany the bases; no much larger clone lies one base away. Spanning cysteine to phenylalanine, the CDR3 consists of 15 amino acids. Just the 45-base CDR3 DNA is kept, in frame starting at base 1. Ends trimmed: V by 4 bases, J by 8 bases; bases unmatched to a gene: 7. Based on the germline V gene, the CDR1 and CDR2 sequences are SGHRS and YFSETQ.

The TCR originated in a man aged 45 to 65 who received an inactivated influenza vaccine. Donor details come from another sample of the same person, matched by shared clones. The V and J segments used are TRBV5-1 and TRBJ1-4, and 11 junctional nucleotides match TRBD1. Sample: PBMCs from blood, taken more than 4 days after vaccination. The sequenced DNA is TGCGCCAGCAGCGAGGACAGGGGGCGTTGGGAAAAACTGTTTTTT. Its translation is CASSEDRGRWEKLFF.